This TCR beta chain was sequenced during a study of T-cell memory formation after mild COVID-19. Study-level points and caveats: Among clones contracting day 15 to 85, CD4/CD8 was balanced, whereas later expanders leaned CD4+.

In regard to this clonotype: Its antigen is as yet unknown.

MiXCR was run by TCRdb on the 5' RACE reads, yielding one entry per CDR3 protein. This table holds roughly 580,000 distinct CDR3 sequences, around 17% found once. The CDR3 is 18 residues long. V was shortened by 5 bases and J by 0 bases, with 21 bases between the two germline ends. The germline V gene encodes CDR1 MNHNY and CDR2 SVGAGI (reference sequence). This sequence originates from an adult woman who had mild COVID-19 (a few samples of this study predate the infection). Cell type and time point are not known. The sequenced material came from PBMCs or a T cell subset sorted from them (not recorded which). This rearrangement joins TRBV6-6 to TRBJ2-3; tentative D call: TRBD2 (6 bases). CDR3 protein: CASSNDDWRGTSTDTQYF. DNA of the CDR3: TGTGCCAGCAGTAACGACGACTGGCGGGGAACTAGCACAGATACGCAGTATTTT.